This T cell receptor (beta chain) emerged from a study of cytomegalovirus exposure and HLA in healthy donors. As for this clone: Its antigen is not identified.

Study-wide results and caveats: The authors excluded some V segments, including TRBV6-2 and TRBV6-3, as indistinguishable. In an earlier analysis, productive rearrangement rates for most beta V segments clustered near 87% or 30%. Analyses of presence/absence relied on an assumption of roughly uniform sequencing depth across donors.

This CDR3 spans 15 amino acids. Germline lookup yields CDR1 KGHSH and CDR2 LQKENI. Trimming at V came to 2 bases and at J to 4 bases, leaving 8 bases not matched to a gene. This PCR relied on a set of 60 Vbeta primers and 13 Jbeta primers. In the source study's methods: Some 11 million of the approximately 80 million unique TCR beta chains counted in a later analysis were shared. Assay: immunoSEQ multiplex PCR; the TCRdb copy retains only in-frame clones and omits some. The D gene and trimming were derived from the DNA, and the V and J assignments and clone size from that table. The profile shows 120,000 or so clones, approximately 80% of them singletons.

The clonotype was recovered from a man aged 25-45 years in good health and CMV-seropositive. Sequenced material: PBMCs. The chain combines TRBV18 with TRBJ2-7, with TRBD2 identical over 7 bases. CDR3 in DNA: TGTGCCAGCTCACCAGGGGCAGGGAGGGATTACGAGCAGTACTTC. It codes for CASSPGAGRDYEQYF.